These 31 T cell receptor beta chains were sequenced from one sample in a study of identical twins. TCRdb analysed the 5' RACE reads with MiXCR anew, one entry per CDR3 protein. Seen here are about 660,000 distinct CDR3 sequences, 8.5% to 9.5% observed once, and the top ten hold around 0.95%. These records were also assigned to another study, of yellow fever vaccine responses in identical twins.

The specimen was PBMCs. The receptors originated from a woman under 30 in good health.

The CDR3 nucleotides are TGTGCCAGCAGTTTAGAGAGGACAGGGTATTACAATGAGCAGTTCTTC. It translates to CASSLERTGYYNEQFF. V gene TRBV12-3 or TRBV12-4 combines with J gene TRBJ2-1; 8 bases are a match to TRBD1. The CDR3 spans 16 residues. The V and J ends lost 1 base and 4 bases, in that order; junction bases with no gene match: 6.

This clonotype was seen more than once but under ten times. The rearrangement uses TRBV20-1 and TRBJ2-7; either TRBD1 or TRBD2 may fit D (5 bases each). The CDR3 totals 15 residues. The germline V and J ends were trimmed by 2 bases and 4 bases, with 18 bases remaining between them. Germline values: CDR1 DFQATT, CDR2 SNEGSKA (reference sequence). The DNA for the CDR3 is TGCAGTGCTAGACGACCCGGGACCCCCTGGTACGAGCAGTACTTC. It translates to CSARRPGTPWYEQYF.

The chain couples TRBV24-1 to TRBJ2-5; a possible D gene is TRBD2 (5 bases). The CDR3 has 15 residues. The germline V gene encodes CDR1 KGHDR and CDR2 SFDVKD. The V end lost 0 bases, the J end lost 2 bases, and 9 bases lay between the germline ends. The DNA of the CDR3 is TGTGCCACCAGTGATTTGCACCGGGGACAAGAGACCCAGTACTTC. Translating gives CATSDLHRGQETQYF.

This clonotype was picked up a small number of times. This chain connects TRBV10-1 to TRBJ2-7, with D unclear. The CDR3 is 10 residues long. V was cut by 8 bases and J by 2 bases, with 4 bases left in between. CDR1 WNHNN and CDR2 SYGVQD come from the germline V gene (reference sequence). CDR3 amino acids: CASVTYEQYF. The CDR3 DNA follows: TGCGCCAGCGTAACCTACGAGCAGTACTTC.

This clonotype has more than one count but fewer than ten. The V and J genes are TRBV4-1 and TRBJ2-4; no definite D call. CDR1 is MGHRA, CDR2 YSYEKL, per germline. Deletions cut 0 bases from V and 2 bases from J, with 14 bases between. The CDR3 contains 17 residues. The CDR3 coding sequence is TGCGCCAGCAGCCAAGATTGGTCAGCCCCTTCCAAAAACATTCAGTACTTC. This encodes CASSQDWSAPSKNIQYF.

This chain joins TRBV7-3 and TRBJ1-1; 9 bases align to TRBD1. With 5 bases clipped from V and 6 bases from J, the junction kept 4 bases outside the gene matches. Looked up from germline, CDR1 is SGHTA and CDR2 is FQGTGA. The length of the CDR3 is 13 residues. CDR3 sequence: CASSQRQGAEAFF. CDR3 sequence (DNA): TGTGCCAGCAGCCAGAGACAGGGGGCTGAAGCTTTCTTT.

This clonotype turned up a few times. The J gene is TRBJ2-5, the V gene TRBV6-1; D uncertain. CDR3 length equals 16 residues. Germline V gene lookup returns CDR1 MNHNS and CDR2 SASEGT. V dropped 1 base and J dropped 4 bases, with 16 bases sitting between them. CDR3 nucleotides: TGTGCCAGCAGTGAAGGCCGCCAGGCCCTAGGAGAGACCCAGTACTTC. This translates into CASSEGRQALGETQYF.

This chain links TRBV5-1 with TRBJ2-5; weak D call: TRBD1 (7 bases). The CDR3 is 16 amino acids. Germline CDR1 and CDR2: SGHRS and YFSETQ. The V end was cut by 3 bases, the J end by 0 bases, with 15 bases between. The CDR3 reads CASSSDQGGYQETQYF. In DNA form, the CDR3 reads TGCGCCAGCAGCTCGGATCAGGGGGGCTACCAAGAGACCCAGTACTTC.

V gene TRBV5-1 combines with J gene TRBJ2-5, with 10 bases aligning to TRBD1. Per germline, CDR1 SGHRS and CDR2 YFSETQ. There are 17 residues in the CDR3. Trimming cost V 5 bases and J 1 base; bases outside gene matches: 11. In DNA, the CDR3 is TGCGCCAGCAGATACCGTGGGACAGGGGCCATCCAAGAGACCCAGTACTTC. Encoded protein: CASRYRGTGAIQETQYF.

V and J are TRBV5-5 and TRBJ2-3, with D unresolved. CDR1 is SGHKS, CDR2 YYEKEE, per germline (reference sequence). The CDR3 consists of 16 residues. Between the trimmed V and J ends, which lost 6 bases and 0 bases, there was a span of 17 bases. The CDR3 spells CASMRLATTSTDTQYF. The CDR3 coding sequence is TGTGCCAGCATGCGCCTCGCGACGACTAGCACAGATACGCAGTATTTT.

The chain couples TRBV27 to TRBJ2-1, with 8 bases identical to TRBD2. The V gene end was trimmed by 1 base and the J gene end by 7 bases; junction bases not matched to a gene: 6. Germline V gene lookup returns CDR1 MNHEY and CDR2 SMNVEV (reference sequence). The CDR3 totals 15 residues. In DNA, the CDR3 is TGTGCCAGCAGTTTATTCGGGGGGGCCTTAAATGAGCAGTTCTTC. Its translation is CASSLFGGALNEQFF.

This chain connects TRBV28 to TRBJ2-3; 9 nucleotides match TRBD1. V lost 6 bases and J lost 4; bases outside the gene matches: 5. Germline CDR1 MDHEN, CDR2 SYDVKM. The CDR3 length is 14 residues. The CDR3 region has the DNA TGTGCCAGCAGCCACAGGGGGCGCGCAGATACGCAGTATTTT. Its translation is CASSHRGRADTQYF.

The rearrangement joins TRBV9 to TRBJ2-5; tentative D call: TRBD1 (6 bases). This CDR3 has 15 amino acids. Germline V gives CDR1 SGDLS, CDR2 YYNGEE. V lost 4 bases to trimming and J lost 5 bases, with 18 bases between them. CDR3 residues: CASSTAGTSKETQYF. The DNA for the CDR3 is TGTGCCAGCAGCACGGCCGGGACATCGAAGGAGACCCAGTACTTC.

This clonotype was found many times. V gene TRBV4-3 combines with J gene TRBJ2-1; the D is unclear. This CDR3 is built from 14 residues. V gave up 1 base and J gave up 8 bases, with 12 bases separating them. Germline V gene sequence: CDR1 LGHNA, CDR2 YSLEER. The CDR3 DNA sequence: TGCGCCAGCAGCCAAGCAGGCTCACCCGATGAGCAGTTCTTC. Protein: CASSQAGSPDEQFF.

This clonotype was seen ten or more times. This sequence joins TRBV9 and TRBJ2-2; 12 bases line up with TRBD1. The CDR3 spans 17 residues. Germline-derived CDR1 and CDR2 are SGDLS and YYNGEE. The junction had 3 bases not matched to a gene; V was cut back by 0 bases and J by 3 bases. The CDR3: CASSVGDRGRDTGELFF. The CDR3, as DNA: TGTGCCAGCAGCGTAGGGGACAGGGGGCGTGACACCGGGGAGCTGTTTTTT.

This clonotype appeared many times. This sequence joins TRBV28 and TRBJ2-3; possibly TRBD2 for D (6 bases). The CDR3 totals 14 residues. The germline gives CDR1 MDHEN, CDR2 SYDVKM. V was cut by 2 bases and J by 8 bases, with 14 bases left in between. CDR3 DNA sequence: TGTGCCAGCAGTTTAGTGGCGGGGTCCGGTACGCAGTATTTT. It yields the protein CASSLVAGSGTQYF.

The chain uses TRBV20-1 and TRBJ1-5; TRBD1 matches 8 bases. The trim removed 5 bases at V and 0 bases at J, leaving 12 bases unmatched. The V gene's germline CDR1 is DFQATT and CDR2 SNEGSKA (reference sequence). The CDR3 spans 17 residues. The CDR3 sequence is CSAEEAGGAFSNQPQHF. The CDR3 nucleotides read TGCAGTGCTGAGGAGGCAGGGGGCGCTTTTAGCAATCAGCCCCAGCATTTT.

This clonotype was seen more than once but under ten times. This chain connects TRBV12-3 or TRBV12-4 to TRBJ2-6, with unresolved D. The CDR3 runs to 15 residues. V lost 8 bases and J lost 0, with 11 bases in between. The CDR3 protein is CASLRSDSGANVLTF. CDR3 DNA: TGTGCCAGCTTGAGGTCGGACTCTGGGGCCAACGTCCTGACTTTC.

Written as DNA, the CDR3 is TGCGCCAGCACCCTGGGACTAGCGGGTTTAGGTGGGGCCAACGTCCTGACTTTC. It encodes CASTLGLAGLGGANVLTF. The J gene is TRBJ2-6, the V gene TRBV5-1; 12 bases match TRBD2. Losses at the gene ends were 6 bases for V and 3 bases for J; bases not matched to a gene: 10. The CDR3 is made up of 18 amino acids. Germline CDR1 reads SGHRS; CDR2 reads YFSETQ. Full variable domain (remainder filled in from reference TRBV5-1 and TRBJ2-6): KAGVTQTPRYLIKTRGQQVTLSCSPISGHRSVSWYQQTPGQGLQFLFEYFSETQRNKGNFPGRFSGRQFSNSRSEMNVSTLELGDSALYLCASTLGLAGLGGANVLTFGAGSRLTVL.

Ten or more counts support this clonotype. The chain combines TRBV29-1 with TRBJ2-2, with 11 bases identical to TRBD2. The V gene end was trimmed by 5 bases and the J gene end by 4 bases; junction bases not matched to a gene: 6. This CDR3 spans 15 amino acids. Germline V gene lookup returns CDR1 SQVTM and CDR2 ANQGSEA. CDR3 residues: CSVYTSGRVTGELFF. The DNA of the CDR3 is TGCAGCGTTTATACTAGCGGGAGAGTCACCGGGGAGCTGTTTTTT.

This clonotype was counted a few times. The chain couples TRBV3-1 to TRBJ2-7; no definite D call. The CDR3 runs 12 residues. Germline values: CDR1 LGHDT, CDR2 YNNKEL (reference sequence). Trimming stripped 0 bases from V and 8 bases from J, with 8 bases between. Here the CDR3 reads CASSQDRHKQYF. CDR3 in DNA: TGTGCCAGCAGCCAAGATCGACATAAGCAGTACTTC.

The chain couples TRBV21-1 to TRBJ2-3; the D call of TRBD2 is as the table states it, not checked on the DNA. TRBV21-1 is flagged as a pseudogene. The CDR3 is made up of 20 amino acids. The CDR3 DNA sequence: TGTGCCAGCAGCAAAGCGTCAGGGAAGAAGCTAAGCGGGGTAAAAGATACGCAGTATTTT. Its translation is CASSKASGKKLSGVKDTQYF.

This clonotype was observed a few times. V usage is TRBV7-9 and J usage is TRBJ2-5; D is uncertain. Per germline, CDR1 SEHNR and CDR2 FQNEAQ (reference sequence). Trimming left V 4 bases short and J 0 bases short, with 12 bases between. This CDR3 is 15 amino acids long. CDR3: CASSSALDNQETQYF. In nucleotides, the CDR3 is TGTGCCAGCAGCTCGGCCCTAGACAACCAAGAGACCCAGTACTTC.

This chain joins TRBV20-1 and TRBJ2-7; D is unresolved. Trimming removed 4 bases from V and 0 bases from J, with 4 bases in between. Germline values: CDR1 DFQATT, CDR2 SNEGSKA (reference sequence). The CDR3 extends over 11 amino acids. The DNA of the CDR3 is TGCAGTGCTATTTACTCCTACGAGCAGTACTTC. Residues: CSAIYSYEQYF.

This clonotype has just a few counts. This chain links TRBV6-5 with TRBJ2-7; maybe TRBD1 (6 bases). The germline V gene has CDR1 MNHEY and CDR2 SVGAGI. The CDR3 loop spans 13 amino acids. Deletions cut 1 base from V and 6 bases from J, with 10 bases between. The CDR3 DNA sequence: TGTGCCAGCAGTTACTACAGGGAATCCGAGCAGTACTTC. The encoded protein is CASSYYRESEQYF.

The V and J genes are TRBV25-1 and TRBJ2-3, with D tentatively TRBD2 (6 bases). V was shortened by 4 bases and J by 2 bases, with 13 bases between the two germline ends. Germline V gene data show CDR1 as MGHDK and CDR2 as SYGVNS. This CDR3 is 15 amino acids long. This CDR3 is CASSVGGTDTDTQYF. The CDR3 DNA reads as TGTGCCAGCAGTGTCGGCGGGACCGACACAGATACGCAGTATTTT.

This clonotype was detected only a few times. The genes are TRBV19 and TRBJ2-7, with 7 nucleotides matching TRBD2. Germline CDR1 reads LNHDA; CDR2 reads SQIVND (reference sequence). J gave up 7 bases and V 5 bases, and 11 bases lay outside the gene matches. The CDR3 is 14 amino acids. The CDR3 loop reads CASSGGGLAAEQYF. In DNA, the CDR3 is TGTGCCAGTAGTGGTGGTGGGCTAGCGGCAGAGCAGTACTTC.

This clonotype was seen at least ten times. This chain uses TRBV12-3 or TRBV12-4 with TRBJ2-5; D may be TRBD2 (6 bases). Between the trimmed V and J ends, which lost 7 bases and 5 bases, there was a span of 17 bases. The CDR3 contains 14 residues. The DNA of the CDR3 is TGTGCCAGCATCCTCAGCGGGTTGGGGGAGACCCAGTACTTC. Translating gives CASILSGLGETQYF.

This clonotype has more than one count but fewer than ten. V and J are TRBV7-2 and TRBJ2-5; 7 bases fit TRBD1. Per germline, CDR1 SGHTA and CDR2 FQGNSA. The CDR3 has 15 residues. The V gene end was trimmed by 6 bases and the J gene end by 1 base; junction bases not matched to a gene: 8. This CDR3 is CASSLTGKGQETQYF. In DNA, the CDR3 is TGTGCCAGCAGTTTGACAGGGAAGGGCCAAGAGACCCAGTACTTC.

The chain is built from TRBV11-2 and TRBJ2-1; D not resolved. The V end lost 7 bases, the J end lost 4 bases, and 14 bases lay between the germline ends. CDR3 length equals 14 residues. Germline CDR1 and CDR2: SGHAT and FQNNGV. CDR3 sequence: CASTMRPSYNEQFF. In DNA, the CDR3 is TGTGCCAGCACCATGCGCCCTAGTTACAATGAGCAGTTCTTC. Full variable domain (outside the CDR3, taken from reference TRBV11-2 and TRBJ2-1): EAGVAQSPRYKIIEKRQSVAFWCNPISGHATLYWYQQILGQGPKLLIQFQNNGVVDDSQLPKDRFSAERLKGVDSTLKIQPAKLEDSAVYLCASTMRPSYNEQFFGPGTRLTVL.

This clonotype was counted between two and nine times. The chain joins TRBV12-3 or TRBV12-4 to TRBJ1-1; 7 nucleotides align to TRBD1. V shed 6 bases, J shed 4 bases, and the junction held 5 bases outside the gene matches. This CDR3 contains 13 residues. CDR3 coding DNA: TGTGCCAGCAGGACAGGGCTATTCACTGAAGCTTTCTTT. Translating gives CASRTGLFTEAFF.